This is a list of T cell receptor beta chains from one sample in a study. TCRdb ran MiXCR on the 5' RACE reads and lists one entry per CDR3 protein. The sample holds some 10,000 distinct CDR3 sequences, roughly 66% seen once. Sequenced material: tumor-infiltrating memory CD4+ T cells sorted from the breast tumor. The receptors come from a female donor with breast cancer. Both conserved end residues are part of each CDR3.

TRBV6-5 | CASNPLRQGSNTEAFF
TRBV9 | CASSDPTGELFF
TRBV6-5 | CAGSYLQGDSGNTIYF
TRBV20-1 | CSARDLGPTDTQYF
TRBV28 | CASGYTEAFF
TRBV4-1 | CASSPGTVYNEKLFF
TRBV29-1 | CSVARGGNTQYF
TRBV27 | CASSLFTPGTSGGAWETQYF
TRBV5-1 | CASRLEESDTEAFF
TRBV6-5 | CASRSSGRGDTQCF
TRBV18 | CASSPGPGNTGELFF
TRBV21-1 | CQREGRETQYF
TRBV4-3 | CASSQQGSEAFF
TRBV5-1 | CASSLAGRADTQYF
TRBV4-1 | CASSKGYQETQYF
TRBV20-1 | CSANLGETQYF
TRBV12-3/TRBV12-4 | CASSLRTGSSYEQYF
TRBV5-1 | CASSQPGDYGYTF
TRBV5-2 | CASKVLSGRGETQYF
TRBV6-2/TRBV6-3 | CASSYRQGLDTEAFF
TRBV10-3 | CAISGRLAGGDNEQFF
TRBV6-2/TRBV6-3 | CASRQVSDYGYTF